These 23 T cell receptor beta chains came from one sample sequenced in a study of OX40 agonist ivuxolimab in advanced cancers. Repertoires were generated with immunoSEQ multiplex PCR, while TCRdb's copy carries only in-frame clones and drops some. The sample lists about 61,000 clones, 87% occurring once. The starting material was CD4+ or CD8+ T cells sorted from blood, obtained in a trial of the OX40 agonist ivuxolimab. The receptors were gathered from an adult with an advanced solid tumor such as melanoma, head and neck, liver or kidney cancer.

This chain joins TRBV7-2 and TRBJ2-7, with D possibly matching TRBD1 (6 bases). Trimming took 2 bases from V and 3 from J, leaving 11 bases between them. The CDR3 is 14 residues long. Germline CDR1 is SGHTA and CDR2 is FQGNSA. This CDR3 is CASSLNGQHYEQYF. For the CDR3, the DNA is TGTGCCAGCAGCTTAAACGGACAGCACTACGAGCAGTACTTC. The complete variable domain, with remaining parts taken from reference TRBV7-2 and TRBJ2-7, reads GAGVSQSPSNKVTEKGKDVELRCDPISGHTALYWYRQSLGQGLEFLIYFQGNSAPDKSGLPSDRFSAERTGGSVSTLTIQRTQQEDSAVYLCASSLNGQHYEQYFGPGTRLTVT.

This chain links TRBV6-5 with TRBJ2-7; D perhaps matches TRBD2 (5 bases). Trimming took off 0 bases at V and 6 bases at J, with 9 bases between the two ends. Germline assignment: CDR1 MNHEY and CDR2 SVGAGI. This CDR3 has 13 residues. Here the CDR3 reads CASSYSVGLEQYF. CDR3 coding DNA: TGTGCCAGCAGTTACTCTGTTGGACTCGAGCAGTACTTC.

The CDR3 region has the DNA TGTGCCAGCAGTGAATTCGGTGGCAATCAGCCCCAGCATTTT. This codes for CASSEFGGNQPQHF. The chain combines TRBV25-1 with TRBJ1-5; D uncertain. The CDR3 sequence is 14 residues long. From germline, CDR1 is MGHDK and CDR2 SYGVNS. The germline V and J ends were trimmed by 1 base and 2 bases, with 6 bases remaining between them.

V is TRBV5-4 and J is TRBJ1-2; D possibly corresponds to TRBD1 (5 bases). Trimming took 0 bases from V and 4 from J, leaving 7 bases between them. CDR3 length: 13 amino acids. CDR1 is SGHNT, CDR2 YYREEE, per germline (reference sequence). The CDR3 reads CASSLGGGYGYTF. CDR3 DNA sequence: TGTGCCAGCAGCTTGGGGGGGGGCTATGGCTACACCTTC.

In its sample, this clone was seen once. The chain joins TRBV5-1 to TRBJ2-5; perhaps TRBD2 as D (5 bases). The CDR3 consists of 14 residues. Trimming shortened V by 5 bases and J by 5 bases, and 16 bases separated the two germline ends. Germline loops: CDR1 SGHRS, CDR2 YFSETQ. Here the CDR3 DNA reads TGCGCCAGCAGACCGGACTTTTCGGGGGAGACCCAGTACTTC. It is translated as CASRPDFSGETQYF.

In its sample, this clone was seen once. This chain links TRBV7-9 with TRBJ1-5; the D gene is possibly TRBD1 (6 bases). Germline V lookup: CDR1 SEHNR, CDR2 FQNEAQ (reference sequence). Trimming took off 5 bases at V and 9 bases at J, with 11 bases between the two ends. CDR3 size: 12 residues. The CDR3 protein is CASSHGGPPQHF. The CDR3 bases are TGTGCCAGCAGCCATGGGGGCCCGCCCCAGCATTTT.

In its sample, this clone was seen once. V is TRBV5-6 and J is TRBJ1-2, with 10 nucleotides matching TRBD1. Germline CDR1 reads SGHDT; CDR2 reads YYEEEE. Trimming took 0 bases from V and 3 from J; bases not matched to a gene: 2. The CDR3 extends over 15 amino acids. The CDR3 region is CASSLGQGAYYGYTF. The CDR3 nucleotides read TGTGCCAGCAGCTTGGGACAGGGGGCGTACTATGGCTACACCTTC.

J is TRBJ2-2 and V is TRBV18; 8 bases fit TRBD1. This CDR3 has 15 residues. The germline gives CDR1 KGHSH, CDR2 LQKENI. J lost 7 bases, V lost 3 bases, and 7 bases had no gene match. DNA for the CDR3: TGTGCCAGCTCACCGGCCAGGGGGCGCGGCGGGGAGCTGTTTTTT. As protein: CASSPARGRGGELFF.

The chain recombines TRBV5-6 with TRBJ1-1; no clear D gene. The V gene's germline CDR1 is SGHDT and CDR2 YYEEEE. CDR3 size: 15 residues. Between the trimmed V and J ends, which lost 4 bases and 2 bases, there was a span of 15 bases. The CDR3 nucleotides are TGTGCCAGCAGCCCCTACCAGAGACTCAACACTGAAGCTTTCTTT. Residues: CASSPYQRLNTEAFF.

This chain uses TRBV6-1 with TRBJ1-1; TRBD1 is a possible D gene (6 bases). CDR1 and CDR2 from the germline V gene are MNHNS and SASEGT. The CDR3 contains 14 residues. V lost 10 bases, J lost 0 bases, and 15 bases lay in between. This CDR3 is CATVWGPMNTEAFF. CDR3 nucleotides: TGTGCCACTGTATGGGGGCCAATGAACACTGAAGCTTTCTTT.

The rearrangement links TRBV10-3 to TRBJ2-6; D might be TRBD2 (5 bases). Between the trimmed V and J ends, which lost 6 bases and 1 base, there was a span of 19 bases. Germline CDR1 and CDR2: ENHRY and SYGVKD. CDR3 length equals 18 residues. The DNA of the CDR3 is TGTGCCATCAGCGAAGTGGAGGCCTTAGGGTCTGGGGCCAACGTCCTGACTTTC. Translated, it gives CAISEVEALGSGANVLTF.

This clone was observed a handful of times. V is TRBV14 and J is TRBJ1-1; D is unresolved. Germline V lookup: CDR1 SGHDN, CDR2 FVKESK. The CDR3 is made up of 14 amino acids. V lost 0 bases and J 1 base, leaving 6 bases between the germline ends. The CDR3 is CASSQEARNTEAFF. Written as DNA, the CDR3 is TGTGCCAGCAGCCAAGAGGCCAGGAACACTGAAGCTTTCTTT.

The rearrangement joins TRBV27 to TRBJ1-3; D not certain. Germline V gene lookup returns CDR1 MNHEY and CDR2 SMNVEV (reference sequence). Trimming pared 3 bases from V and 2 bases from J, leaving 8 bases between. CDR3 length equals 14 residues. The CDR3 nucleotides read TGTGCCAGCAGTTTGAACCAAGCTGGAAACACCATATATTTT. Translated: CASSLNQAGNTIYF.

CDR3 DNA: TGTGCCACCAGCAGAGCTTGGACGGGGGAGACCTACGAGCAGTACTTC. Protein: CATSRAWTGETYEQYF. This chain connects TRBV15 to TRBJ2-7; D is possibly TRBD2 (6 bases). CDR1 is LNHNV, CDR2 YYDKDF, per germline (reference sequence). The CDR3 extends over 16 amino acids. The germline V and J ends were trimmed by 1 base and 2 bases, with 15 bases remaining between them.

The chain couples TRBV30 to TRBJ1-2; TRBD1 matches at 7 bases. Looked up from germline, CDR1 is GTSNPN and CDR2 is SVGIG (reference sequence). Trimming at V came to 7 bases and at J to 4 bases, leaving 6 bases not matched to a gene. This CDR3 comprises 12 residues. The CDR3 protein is CAFDRDGYGYTF. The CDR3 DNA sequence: TGTGCCTTTGACAGGGACGGCTATGGCTACACCTTC.

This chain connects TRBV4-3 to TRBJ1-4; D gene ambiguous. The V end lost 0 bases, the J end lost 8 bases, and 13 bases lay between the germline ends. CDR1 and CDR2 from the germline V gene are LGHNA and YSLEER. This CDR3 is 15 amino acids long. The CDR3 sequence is CASSQDRQLGEKLFF. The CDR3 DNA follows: TGCGCCAGCAGCCAAGATCGGCAGTTAGGGGAAAAACTGTTTTTT.

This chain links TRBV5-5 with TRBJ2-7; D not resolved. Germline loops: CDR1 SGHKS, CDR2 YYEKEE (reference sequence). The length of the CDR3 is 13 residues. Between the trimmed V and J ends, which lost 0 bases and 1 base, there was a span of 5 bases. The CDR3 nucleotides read TGTGCCAGCAGCTTGGGGCAGTCCTACGAGCAGTACTTC. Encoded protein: CASSLGQSYEQYF.

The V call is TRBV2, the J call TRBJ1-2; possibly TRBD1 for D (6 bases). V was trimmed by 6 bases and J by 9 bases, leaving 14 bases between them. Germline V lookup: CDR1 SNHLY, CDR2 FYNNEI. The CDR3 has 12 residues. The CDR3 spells CASSETQGSYTF. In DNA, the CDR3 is TGTGCCAGCAGCGAGACGCAGGGGAGCTACACCTTC.

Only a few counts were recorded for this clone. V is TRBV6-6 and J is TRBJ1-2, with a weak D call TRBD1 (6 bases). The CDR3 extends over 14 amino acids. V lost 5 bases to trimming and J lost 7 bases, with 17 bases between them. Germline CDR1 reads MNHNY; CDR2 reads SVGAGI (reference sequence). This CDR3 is CASSAVQDRAGYTF. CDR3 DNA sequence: TGTGCCAGCAGTGCAGTACAGGACAGAGCTGGCTACACCTTC.

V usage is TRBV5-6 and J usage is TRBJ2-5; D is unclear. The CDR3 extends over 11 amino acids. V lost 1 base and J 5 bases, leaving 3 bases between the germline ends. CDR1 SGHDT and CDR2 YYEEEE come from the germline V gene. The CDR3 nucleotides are TGTGCCAGCAGCTTGCGGGAGACCCAGTACTTC. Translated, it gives CASSLRETQYF.

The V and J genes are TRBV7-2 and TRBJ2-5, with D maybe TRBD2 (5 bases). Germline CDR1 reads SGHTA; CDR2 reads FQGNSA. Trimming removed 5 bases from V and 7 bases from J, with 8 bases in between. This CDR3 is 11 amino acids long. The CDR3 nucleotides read TGTGCCAGCAGCCCCGGAGGGACCCAGTACTTC. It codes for CASSPGGTQYF.

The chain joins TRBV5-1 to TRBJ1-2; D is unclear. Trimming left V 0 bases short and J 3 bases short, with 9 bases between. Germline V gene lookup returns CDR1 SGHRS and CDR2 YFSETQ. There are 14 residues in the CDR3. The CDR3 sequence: CASSLGVVYYGYTF. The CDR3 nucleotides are TGCGCCAGCAGCTTGGGGGTGGTCTACTATGGCTACACCTTC.

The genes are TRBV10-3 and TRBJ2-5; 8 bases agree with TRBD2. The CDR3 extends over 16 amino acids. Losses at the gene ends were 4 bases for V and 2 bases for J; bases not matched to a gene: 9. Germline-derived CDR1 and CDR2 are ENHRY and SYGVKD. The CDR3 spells CAISAPPGGIQETQYF. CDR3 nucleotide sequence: TGTGCCATCAGTGCCCCCCCGGGGGGGATTCAAGAGACCCAGTACTTC.